In its sample, the clone carrying this TCR beta chain was seen a few times. As yet, its antigen is unknown. CDR1 is GTSNPN and CDR2 is SVGIG in the germline V gene (reference sequence). This CDR3 has 16 amino acids. Trimming pared 3 bases from V and 6 bases from J, leaving 21 bases between. The sample comes from a study of T cells in Graves' hyperthyroidism and ophthalmopathy. Exclusions: uncontrolled infection, other autoimmune disease, pregnancy, lactation. Regarding the study as a whole: Ophthalmopathy cases were set apart from stable hyperthyroidism by a 13 V-J model. The model identified upcoming ophthalmopathy a median 6.5 months ahead of onset.

Researchers took RNA transcripts and amplified the TCR beta CDR3 regions from them. The HTBI primer set drove a first-round RT-PCR of the TCR CDR3. TCRdb ran MiXCR on the multiplex PCR reads and lists one entry per CDR3 protein. The sample has some 570,000 distinct CDR3 sequences; 15% to 20% are singletons. This TCR derives from a woman aged 18-29 years with Graves' ophthalmopathy. The sample consisted of blood. The chain couples TRBV30 to TRBJ1-5; D is perhaps TRBD1 (5 bases). The CDR3 coding sequence is TGTGCCTGGAGGAATTCGGGCGCTAGCCAGGGTCAGCCCCAGCATTTT. Translating gives CAWRNSGASQGQPQHF.